The TCR beta chain described here comes from a study of shared clonotypes between healthy human individuals. Whole-study results and caveats: Sampling involved blood alone; tissue repertoires likely differ.

Germline CDR1 MNHEY, CDR2 SMNVEV (reference sequence). The CDR3 length is 13 residues. Between the trimmed V and J ends, which lost 6 bases and 2 bases, there was a span of 5 bases. TCRdb's table, derived via immunoSEQ multiplex PCR, lists solely in-frame clones and lacks some. This sample has 2 million to 3 million clones, with approximately 93% found just once. A remark on this clone: As yet, its antigen is unknown.

The specimen sequenced was naive CD4+ T cells from PBMCs. The subset here: CD45RA+ positively selected. The origin of this receptor is a man aged 18 to 29 in good health. Some clones in this sample may be carry-over from other donors' samples. The chain is built from TRBV27 and TRBJ2-6; no clear D gene. CDR3 DNA: TGTGCCAGCAGAGGGACTGGGGCCAACGTCCTGACTTTC. This translates into CASRGTGANVLTF.